Listed below are T cell receptor beta chains from one sample, sequenced in a study of OX40 agonist ivuxolimab in advanced cancers. Clones were sequenced by immunoSEQ multiplex PCR, and TCRdb holds only the in-frame ones, with some missing. Altogether about 40,000 clones are present, around 89% being singletons, with the ten largest covering roughly 25%. Material: CD4+ or CD8+ T cells sorted from blood, obtained in a trial of the OX40 agonist ivuxolimab. The receptors derive from an adult with an advanced solid tumor such as melanoma, head and neck, liver or kidney cancer. The conserved cysteine and the conserved F or W are not part of the CDR3 here. A D gene is named only where the DNA matches it firmly.

V gene,J gene,D gene,CDR3 protein
TRBV28,TRBJ2-1,.,ASSFVSYNEQF
TRBV11-2,TRBJ2-5,.,ASSLEGVWETQY
TRBV27,TRBJ1-4,.,ASSFTNEKLF
TRBV2,TRBJ2-3,.,ASSELAGDTQY
TRBV27,TRBJ2-2,.,ASSTSENFNTGELF
TRBV27,TRBJ2-2,.,ASGLVSGELF
TRBV11-2,TRBJ2-7,.,ASSLGRYEQY
TRBV7-8,TRBJ1-2,TRBD1,ASSSPGQENYGYT
TRBV2,TRBJ1-5,TRBD1,ASSEASQGQRRNQPQH
TRBV6-5,TRBJ1-1,.,AARIGPLNTEAF
TRBV9,TRBJ2-3,TRBD2,ASSVGSGGSDTQY
TRBV27,TRBJ1-5,.,ASSPRRNSNQPQH
TRBV30,TRBJ2-7,TRBD2,ACGLAATYEQY
TRBV4-2,TRBJ2-7,TRBD1,ASSQDRRGPDEQY
TRBV5-5,TRBJ2-1,TRBD2,ASSFRWTSGRRNEQF
TRBV29-1,TRBJ1-1,.,SVDSGTEAF
TRBV30,TRBJ2-1,TRBD2,AWSVPLRGGRYYNEQF
TRBV4-1,TRBJ1-1,.,ASSQGRSGEAF
TRBV30,TRBJ2-7,TRBD1,AWRGQYEQY
TRBV9,TRBJ2-3,.,ASSAWGGTDTQY
TRBV10-3,TRBJ2-7,.,AIGESLSYEQY
TRBV27,TRBJ2-7,TRBD2,ASLGLAGPYEQY
TRBV7-9,TRBJ2-1,TRBD2,ASSQAGVSSYNEQF
TRBV28,TRBJ2-5,.,ASSLGRENQY
TRBV28,TRBJ2-7,.,ASSLLSLGEQY
TRBV28,TRBJ2-2,.,ASSFPWGTGELF
TRBV5-6,TRBJ2-3,TRBD1,ASSLVGQGEDTQY
TRBV28,TRBJ1-1,.,ASSLGRGLNTEAF